This is a list of T cell receptor beta chains from one sample in a study of blood T cell repertoires in COVID-19. Libraries were prepared by immunoSEQ multiplex PCR; TCRdb keeps only in-frame clonotypes and omits some of them. Of approximately 210,000 clones listed, 94% are singletons. Specimen: peripheral blood. The receptors here all came from a young man with COVID-19, enrolled during active disease. Both conserved end residues are part of each CDR3. Each record gives: J gene, V gene, D gene, clone size, CDR3 protein, CDR3 DNA. A D gene is named only where the DNA matches it firmly. Where a row states a size, it is once, few, many or the class of an expanded clone; other rows omit it.

>TRBJ2-1|TRBV5-4|.|.
CASSSRQATYNEQFF
TGTGCCAGCAGCTCACGACAGGCGACCTACAATGAGCAGTTCTTC
>TRBJ1-1|TRBV7-2|.|.
CASSLGMGRNTEAFF
TGTGCCAGCAGCTTAGGAATGGGGAGGAACACTGAAGCTTTCTTT
>TRBJ1-5|TRBV3-1/TRBV3-2|.|.
CASSQSQGVYMGGNQPQHF
TGTGCCAGCAGCCAAAGCCAGGGTGTCTACATGGGTGGCAATCAGCCCCAGCATTTT
>TRBJ1-4|TRBV15|TRBD1|.
CATAGLDRGPGEKLFF
TGTGCCACCGCCGGCTTGGACAGGGGGCCGGGCGAAAAACTGTTTTTT
>TRBJ2-3|TRBV3-1/TRBV3-2|TRBD2|.
CASSQTLAGANTDTQYF
TGTGCCAGCAGCCAAACATTAGCGGGGGCGAACACAGATACGCAGTATTTT
>TRBJ1-5|TRBV5-1|TRBD1|once
CASSLTGTEDQPQHF
TGCGCCAGCAGCTTGACCGGGACAGAAGATCAGCCCCAGCATTTT
>TRBJ1-1|TRBV7-3|TRBD1|once
CASSPGTDTEAFF
TGTGCCAGCAGCCCCGGGACAGACACTGAAGCTTTCTTT
>TRBJ2-1|TRBV3-1/TRBV3-2|.|.
CASSQERGGRSYNEQFF
TGTGCCAGCAGCCAAGAAAGGGGGGGCCGCTCCTACAATGAGCAGTTCTTC
>TRBJ2-2|TRBV4-2|.|few
CASSQVIGGYGELFF
TGTGCCAGCAGCCAAGTGATCGGGGGTTACGGGGAGCTGTTTTTT
>TRBJ2-1|TRBV5-1|.|.
CASSLGGIHNEQFF
TGCGCCAGCAGCTTAGGGGGTATCCACAATGAGCAGTTCTTC